This T cell receptor (beta chain) was captured by sequencing in a study of cytomegalovirus exposure and HLA in healthy donors. The PCR was carried out with 60 Vbeta primers and 13 Jbeta primers. TCRdb's copy holds only in-frame clones and misses some; the assay was immunoSEQ multiplex PCR. The data contain about 120,000 clones, 80% to 85% of them seen just once; the ten biggest clones take up less than 2.5%. The CDR3 runs to 15 residues. Trimming stripped 5 bases from V and 7 bases from J, with 19 bases between. Germline V gene sequence: CDR1 SGHTA, CDR2 FQGNSA. The sample was PBMCs. The source is a woman in her forties in good health and CMV-seronegative. The chain couples TRBV7-2 to TRBJ2-3; D is possibly TRBD2 (5 bases). Written as DNA, the CDR3 is TGTGCCAGCAGCCCTACCCGGAAGGACTCAAATACGCAGTATTTT. This codes for CASSPTRKDSNTQYF.